These 2 T cell receptor beta chains share one sample of origin, sequenced in a study of CD8 T cells in ankylosing spondylitis listed by TCRdb under 2017. The method behind the library was 5' RACE. TCRdb shows the sequencer as Illumina HiSeq 2500. The public reads were quality trimmed at Q25 with fastp and then assembled into clones with MiXCR by TCRdb, keeping productive beta chains. Rows matching on CDR3 protein sequence are summarized as one entry with the most common DNA and genes. This sample is represented by about 42,000 distinct CDR3 sequences; roughly 2.5% of them were singletons. 4% to 5.5% of the sample belongs to the ten largest clones. Sequenced material: blood, either unsorted or a sorted T cell fraction (not recorded which). The source of these receptors is a male donor with ankylosing spondylitis or in good health (not recorded which).

This clonotype showed up many times. The chain combines TRBV9 with TRBJ1-2; D not certain. V lost 0 bases and J 1 base, leaving 13 bases between the germline ends. CDR3 length equals 16 residues. Germline V gene data show CDR1 as SGDLS and CDR2 as YYNGEE. CDR3: CASSVGAGAGNYGYTF. For the CDR3, the DNA is TGTGCCAGCAGCGTAGGGGCCGGTGCCGGTAACTATGGCTACACCTTC.

This clonotype was seen ten or more times. V and J are TRBV9 and TRBJ2-1; possibly TRBD2 for D (6 bases). Trimming removed 4 bases at V and 4 bases at J, with 18 bases between. CDR3 length: 16 amino acids. From germline, CDR1 is SGDLS and CDR2 YYNGEE. CDR3 in DNA: TGTGCCAGCAGCCCGACCGGGACTCCCATTTACAATGAGCAGTTCTTC. It yields the protein CASSPTGTPIYNEQFF.